Presented here are 31 T cell receptor beta chains from one specimen sequenced in a study of T cell changes during pregnancy in multiple sclerosis. The protocol was immunoSEQ multiplex PCR, while the TCRdb copy is restricted to in-frame clones and leaves out a portion. The sample has 16,000 or so clones; 95% to 97% are singletons. The sequenced sample was peripheral blood, obtained in the third trimester of pregnancy. The origin of the receptors is a female donor with multiple sclerosis, enrolled in a pregnancy study.

The chain employs TRBV6-6 and TRBJ2-7; D uncertain. With 2 bases removed from V and 2 bases from J, the gap between germline ends came to 13 bases. The CDR3 loop spans 15 amino acids. Germline V gene data show CDR1 as MNHNY and CDR2 as SVGAGI (reference sequence). CDR3 sequence: CASSYETGRTYEQYF. CDR3 nucleotides: TGTGCCAGCAGTTACGAGACGGGTAGGACCTACGAGCAGTACTTC.

The chain links TRBV5-5 to TRBJ2-7; 7 nucleotides line up with TRBD1. V lost 2 bases, J lost 3 bases, and 11 bases stayed unmatched. CDR3 length equals 16 residues. Germline V gene sequence: CDR1 SGHKS, CDR2 YYEKEE (reference sequence). The CDR3, as DNA: TGTGCCAGCAGCTTATCTACAGGGGAAAGGATCTACGAGCAGTACTTC. It is translated as CASSLSTGERIYEQYF.

The J gene is TRBJ2-3, the V gene TRBV19; weak D call: TRBD1 (6 bases). Germline assignment: CDR1 LNHDA and CDR2 SQIVND (reference sequence). The V end lost 6 bases, the J end lost 4 bases, and 11 bases lay between the germline ends. The CDR3 consists of 13 residues. This chain's CDR3 is CASRVQGADTQYF. As DNA, the CDR3 is TGTGCCAGTAGGGTACAGGGAGCAGATACGCAGTATTTT.

This clone was detected only once. The chain employs TRBV5-8 and TRBJ2-1; TRBD2 matches 11 bases. V shed 5 bases and J 8 bases; nucleotides not matched to a gene: 12. Germline-derived CDR1 and CDR2 are SGHTS and YDEGEE. The CDR3 contains 16 residues. The CDR3 spells CASRLSGTSGLYEQFF. The DNA of the CDR3 is TGTGCCAGCAGACTCTCCGGGACTAGCGGATTGTATGAGCAGTTCTTC.

The CDR3 loop reads CASSPGLAGANTGELFF. In nucleotides, the CDR3 is TGTGCCAGCAGCCCGGGACTAGCGGGTGCGAACACCGGGGAGCTGTTTTTT. The genes are TRBV14 and TRBJ2-2; 12 bases are shared with TRBD2. The germline gives CDR1 SGHDN, CDR2 FVKESK. J gave up 0 bases and V 4 bases, and 3 bases lay outside the gene matches. There are 17 residues in the CDR3.

The rearrangement joins TRBV2 to TRBJ1-5, with a weak D call TRBD1 (6 bases). The CDR3 is 16 residues long. V dropped 6 bases and J dropped 4 bases, with 19 bases sitting between them. CDR1 SNHLY and CDR2 FYNNEI come from the germline V gene. CDR3 region: CASRGGAGAPNQPQHF. CDR3 nucleotide sequence: TGTGCCAGCAGGGGGGGGGCGGGGGCGCCTAATCAGCCCCAGCATTTT.

This clone was seen once. The chain has TRBV5-1 and TRBJ2-3, with TRBD1 identical over 7 bases. After removal of 2 bases from V and 2 bases from J, the junction contained 8 bases not matched to a gene. Germline V gives CDR1 SGHRS, CDR2 YFSETQ. The CDR3 runs to 16 residues. The DNA for the CDR3 is TGCGCCAGCAGCTTCTCTCGGGACAGCTTCACAGATACGCAGTATTTT. Amino acid sequence: CASSFSRDSFTDTQYF.

CDR3 in DNA: TGTGCCAGCAGCTTAGGAGCAGGGGACACAGATACGCAGTATTTT. It encodes CASSLGAGDTDTQYF. This sequence joins TRBV5-4 and TRBJ2-3, with a possible D match to TRBD1 (6 bases). The CDR3 runs 15 residues. V was shortened by 2 bases and J by 2 bases, with 12 bases between the two germline ends. Germline CDR1 SGHNT, CDR2 YYREEE (reference sequence).

The count of this clone is one. In DNA form, the CDR3 reads TGTGCCAGCAGCCGAAGTCAGGGTACGCAGTATTTT. Translating gives CASSRSQGTQYF. The chain is built from TRBV11-2 and TRBJ2-3; D may be TRBD1 (5 bases). CDR3 size: 12 residues. The germline CDR1 and CDR2 sequences are SGHAT and FQNNGV. V lost 5 bases, J lost 8 bases, and 11 bases lay in between.

This sequence joins TRBV19 and TRBJ1-3; D unclear. The CDR3 sequence is 16 residues long. CDR1 LNHDA and CDR2 SQIVND come from the germline V gene (reference sequence). Trimming stripped 5 bases from V and 5 bases from J, with 19 bases between. The chain's CDR3 is CASSSGSAEERNTIYF. The CDR3 coding sequence is TGTGCCAGTAGTTCCGGCAGTGCGGAGGAGAGAAACACCATATATTTT. Together with reference TRBV19 and TRBJ1-3, the CDR3 gives the full variable domain: DGGITQSPKYLFRKEGQNVTLSCEQNLNHDAMYWYRQDPGQGLRLIYYSQIVNDFQKGDIAEGYSVSREKKESFPLTVTSAQKNPTAFYLCASSSGSAEERNTIYFGEGSWLTVV.

This sequence joins TRBV30 and TRBJ2-5; 15 bases are a match to TRBD2. The CDR3 is 18 amino acids. Trimming at V came to 0 bases and at J to 5 bases, leaving 10 bases not matched to a gene. Per the germline V gene, CDR1 is GTSNPN and CDR2 is SVGIG (reference sequence). The CDR3 loop is CAWSVGTSGRIWGETQYF. The CDR3 region has the DNA TGTGCCTGGAGTGTGGGGACTAGCGGGAGGATTTGGGGGGAGACCCAGTACTTC.

The V call is TRBV4-1, the J call TRBJ1-2; 7 bases map to TRBD1. This CDR3 contains 15 residues. CDR1 and CDR2 from the germline V gene are MGHRA and YSYEKL. V lost 0 bases, J lost 3 bases, and 4 bases stayed unmatched. DNA of the CDR3: TGCGCCAGCAGCCAAGACGCGCAGGGGGACTATGGCTACACCTTC. Translation gives CASSQDAQGDYGYTF.

This chain connects TRBV11-2 to TRBJ2-5; 9 bases are shared with TRBD1. The germline V gene encodes CDR1 SGHAT and CDR2 FQNNGV. Trimming at V came to 4 bases and at J to 4 bases, leaving 10 bases not matched to a gene. The CDR3 is made up of 16 amino acids. The CDR3 loop is CASSSPGTGWGETQYF. The CDR3, as DNA: TGTGCCAGCAGCTCGCCCGGGACAGGGTGGGGAGAGACCCAGTACTTC.

The chain is built from TRBV29-1 and TRBJ2-2, with a possible D match to TRBD2 (7 bases). V lost 4 bases, J lost 4 bases, and 16 bases lay in between. Per the germline V gene, CDR1 is SQVTM and CDR2 is ANQGSEA. This CDR3 region has 15 residues. The CDR3 bases are TGCAGCGTTGCGGGGGGCAGGGGCCGCACCGGGGAGCTGTTTTTT. As protein: CSVAGGRGRTGELFF.

The CDR3 DNA follows: TGTGCCAGTAGTATATCCTCAGGGGGACAAGAGACCCAGTACTTC. Translating gives CASSISSGGQETQYF. The J gene is TRBJ2-5, the V gene TRBV19, with TRBD1 matching 7 bases. Germline loops: CDR1 LNHDA, CDR2 SQIVND (reference sequence). With 2 bases clipped from V and 2 bases from J, the junction kept 5 bases outside the gene matches. This CDR3 is 15 amino acids long.

V is TRBV19 and J is TRBJ2-1, with a possible D match to TRBD2 (6 bases). Germline CDR1 and CDR2: LNHDA and SQIVND (reference sequence). The CDR3 is 14 amino acids. Trimming stripped 4 bases from V and 5 bases from J, with 12 bases between. The CDR3 DNA follows: TGTGCCAGTAGTACGGGACTCGTAGACAATGAGCAGTTCTTC. Encoded protein: CASSTGLVDNEQFF. The whole variable domain, remainder taken from reference TRBV19 and TRBJ2-1, is DGGITQSPKYLFRKEGQNVTLSCEQNLNHDAMYWYRQDPGQGLRLIYYSQIVNDFQKGDIAEGYSVSREKKESFPLTVTSAQKNPTAFYLCASSTGLVDNEQFFGPGTRLTVL.

This chain's CDR3 is CASSIYRGTAIYNEQFF. The CDR3 DNA follows: TGTGCCAGTAGTATATATCGGGGGACAGCGATCTACAATGAGCAGTTCTTC. The rearrangement links TRBV19 to TRBJ2-1; maybe TRBD1 (7 bases). The length of the CDR3 is 17 residues. Germline values: CDR1 LNHDA, CDR2 SQIVND (reference sequence). V was shortened by 2 bases and J by 3 bases, with 17 bases between the two germline ends.

This chain joins TRBV10-3 and TRBJ1-1; D is possibly TRBD1 (5 bases). The CDR3 is 13 amino acids. Germline V gene data show CDR1 as ENHRY and CDR2 as SYGVKD. V lost 5 bases and J 1 base, leaving 8 bases between the germline ends. The CDR3 nucleotides read TGTGCCATCAGTCTCACAGGGAACACTGAAGCTTTCTTT. Its translation is CAISLTGNTEAFF.

The rearrangement uses TRBV28 and TRBJ1-5; D is unclear. Germline V gene sequence: CDR1 MDHEN, CDR2 SYDVKM. V lost 3 bases and J 5 bases, leaving 14 bases between the germline ends. CDR3 length equals 15 residues. CDR3 sequence: CASSFRARGHQPQHF. The DNA of the CDR3 is TGTGCCAGCAGTTTCCGAGCTCGGGGTCATCAGCCCCAGCATTTT.

V gene TRBV7-9 combines with J gene TRBJ2-7; D is perhaps TRBD2 (6 bases). From germline, CDR1 is SEHNR and CDR2 FQNEAQ (reference sequence). The CDR3 covers 13 residues. With 5 bases removed from V and 2 bases from J, the gap between germline ends came to 10 bases. CDR3 nucleotides: TGTGCCAGCAGCCCACGCGGGACCTACGAGCAGTACTTC. This gives the protein CASSPRGTYEQYF.

The gene calls are TRBV28 and TRBJ2-7, with D unresolved. The V end was cut by 3 bases, the J end by 2 bases, with 14 bases between. In germline, CDR1 is MDHEN, CDR2 SYDVKM. This CDR3 spans 15 amino acids. The CDR3 bases are TGTGCCAGCAGTTTCTTCGCTAGGTACACCTACGAGCAGTACTTC. This sequence encodes CASSFFARYTYEQYF.

The chain combines TRBV14 with TRBJ1-2; tentatively, D is TRBD1 (5 bases). The CDR3 loop spans 13 amino acids. Per germline, CDR1 SGHDN and CDR2 FVKESK. V dropped 3 bases and J dropped 4 bases, with 9 bases sitting between them. The CDR3 nucleotides read TGTGCCAGCAGCCACGGACAAGCCTATGGCTACACCTTC. Encoded protein: CASSHGQAYGYTF.

The gene calls are TRBV28 and TRBJ2-7; perhaps TRBD1 as D (5 bases). V was pared by 1 base and J by 7 bases, with 17 bases between. Germline V gives CDR1 MDHEN, CDR2 SYDVKM. The CDR3 runs 15 residues. In DNA form, the CDR3 reads TGTGCCAGCAGTTTATACGCCAGGGCGAAGGGGGAGCAGTACTTC. This translates into CASSLYARAKGEQYF.

V gene TRBV6-6 combines with J gene TRBJ1-2; 8 bases line up with TRBD1. Looked up from germline, CDR1 is MNHNY and CDR2 is SVGAGI (reference sequence). With 6 bases clipped from V and 6 bases from J, the junction kept 6 bases outside the gene matches. The CDR3 covers 13 residues. The DNA of the CDR3 is TGTGCCAGCAGGTCCAGGGGGCCCGATGGCTACACCTTC. Translation gives CASRSRGPDGYTF.

This sequence joins TRBV21-1 and TRBJ2-7; TRBD1 is the table's D call and was not checked against the DNA. TRBV21-1 is a pseudogene. The CDR3 spans 16 residues. The CDR3 spells CASSAHPGQEPYEQYF. The CDR3 bases are TGTGCCAGCAGCGCCCACCCTGGACAGGAGCCCTACGAGCAGTACTTC.

V and J are TRBV27 and TRBJ2-1; 10 bases align to TRBD2. CDR1 and CDR2 (germline): MNHEY, SMNVEV (reference sequence). CDR3 length equals 16 residues. Trimming cost V 1 base and J 8 bases; bases outside gene matches: 8. The CDR3 loop reads CASSLWASGGGDEQFF. As DNA, the CDR3 is TGTGCCAGCAGTTTATGGGCTAGCGGGGGAGGAGATGAGCAGTTCTTC.

The V call is TRBV6-5, the J call TRBJ2-7; the match to TRBD1 covers 9 bases. CDR3 size: 13 residues. The V segment lost 8 bases and the J segment 2 bases; nucleotides outside the gene matches: 4. Germline V gives CDR1 MNHEY, CDR2 SVGAGI. This CDR3 is CASGRTGAYEQYF. CDR3 bases: TGTGCCAGCGGGAGGACAGGGGCCTACGAGCAGTACTTC.

The chain recombines TRBV25-1 with TRBJ2-7; 9 bases align to TRBD1. Germline trimming cut 0 bases from V and 2 bases from J; bases unmatched to any gene: 5. The CDR3 is 16 residues long. Germline V gene sequence: CDR1 MGHDK, CDR2 SYGVNS. The CDR3 nucleotides are TGTGCCAGCAGTGAATATGGACAGGGGAGACCCTACGAGCAGTACTTC. Translated, it gives CASSEYGQGRPYEQYF.

The chain employs TRBV7-6 and TRBJ2-6; the D gene is possibly TRBD2 (5 bases). The V end was cut by 5 bases, the J end by 0 bases, with 11 bases between. CDR1 is SGHVS and CDR2 is FNYEAQ in the germline V gene. This CDR3 spans 16 amino acids. DNA for the CDR3: TGTGCCAGCAGCCGGACTGGCGGCTCTGGGGCCAACGTCCTGACTTTC. It translates to CASSRTGGSGANVLTF.

The chain uses TRBV27 and TRBJ2-2; D gene ambiguous. The CDR3 covers 12 residues. The germline gives CDR1 MNHEY, CDR2 SMNVEV (reference sequence). Deletions cut 6 bases from V and 4 bases from J, with 6 bases between. Here the CDR3 reads CASRAPTGELFF. CDR3 bases: TGTGCCAGCAGAGCTCCCACCGGGGAGCTGTTTTTT.

The chain is built from TRBV7-2 and TRBJ2-5; D possibly corresponds to TRBD2 (5 bases). The germline CDR1 and CDR2 sequences are SGHTA and FQGNSA. CDR3 length equals 14 residues. Trimming left V 4 bases short and J 4 bases short, with 13 bases between. The CDR3 reads CASSSQEVRETQYF. In nucleotides, the CDR3 is TGTGCCAGCAGCTCTCAGGAGGTCCGAGAGACCCAGTACTTC.